The T cell receptor (beta chain) described here comes from a study of blood T cell repertoires in COVID-19. As handled by the study authors: The authors estimated nucleated cell counts from reference gene primer amplification. Profiled with immunoSEQ multiplex PCR; TCRdb holds only in-frame clones, not every one. That table supplies the V and J calls and clone size; D and trimming were determined from the DNA. The data hold under 300,000 clones, with around 91% observed a single time. Sequences were obtained from peripheral blood. The clonotype comes from a woman in her sixties or seventies with COVID-19, enrolled during active disease.

The CDR3 protein is CASSLGFQRGSGEQFF. The CDR3 bases are TGTGCCAGCAGCTTAGGGTTCCAGCGGGGGTCTGGGGAGCAGTTCTTC. The chain employs TRBV7-8 and TRBJ2-1; TRBD2 aligns across 8 bases. The ends lost 1 base at V and 10 bases at J; junction bases unmatched: 12. CDR3 length: 16 amino acids. Germline CDR1 SGHVS, CDR2 FQNEAQ.